The 20 T cell receptor beta chains below were found in one sample sequenced in a study of T cell responses to AZD1222 COVID-19 vaccine. Some clones are missing from TCRdb's copy, which holds only in-frame ones; the method was immunoSEQ multiplex PCR. Here the sample spans roughly 200,000 clones, just over 90% being singletons. Sequenced here: peripheral blood, sampled 28 days after the second AZD1222 dose. All receptors come from an adult who received the AZD1222 COVID-19 vaccine.

The J gene is TRBJ2-7, the V gene TRBV7-9; 11 nucleotides align to TRBD2. Looked up from germline, CDR1 is SEHNR and CDR2 is FQNEAQ (reference sequence). There are 15 residues in the CDR3. With 4 bases clipped from V and 0 bases from J, the junction kept 2 bases outside the gene matches. The CDR3 is CASSSLAGVSYEQYF. The CDR3 bases are TGTGCCAGCAGCTCACTAGCGGGGGTCTCCTACGAGCAGTACTTC.

The V gene is TRBV29-1, the J gene TRBJ2-1; perhaps TRBD2 as D (6 bases). Looked up from germline, CDR1 is SQVTM and CDR2 is ANQGSEA. Trimming left V 3 bases short and J 2 bases short, with 17 bases between. The CDR3 is made up of 16 amino acids. CDR3 sequence (DNA): TGCAGCGTTGACCCCACCGGTAGCGGTACCTACAATGAGCAGTTCTTC. It codes for CSVDPTGSGTYNEQFF.

This chain connects TRBV6-5 to TRBJ2-7, with 8 bases matching TRBD2. Trimming at V came to 6 bases and at J to 7 bases, leaving 11 bases not matched to a gene. From germline, CDR1 is MNHEY and CDR2 SVGAGI. The CDR3 spans 14 residues. Here the CDR3 DNA reads TGTGCCAGCAGAGCCTCTCGGGGGGGGTGGGAGCAGTACTTC. Protein: CASRASRGGWEQYF.

The chain joins TRBV30 to TRBJ2-5; D may be TRBD1 or TRBD2 (5 bases each). The germline V gene encodes CDR1 GTSNPN and CDR2 SVGIG (reference sequence). V lost 0 bases to trimming and J lost 5 bases, with 7 bases between them. This CDR3 has 12 amino acids. The CDR3 spells CAWSVWGETQYF. The CDR3 region has the DNA TGTGCCTGGAGTGTATGGGGGGAGACCCAGTACTTC.

This chain connects TRBV4-3 to TRBJ1-2; possibly TRBD1 for D (5 bases). Germline CDR1 LGHNA, CDR2 YSLEER. The CDR3 totals 14 residues. V was cut by 4 bases and J by 2 bases, with 11 bases left in between. CDR3 in DNA: TGCGCCAGCAGCCTCCAGACAGAAAACTATGGCTACACCTTC. Encoded protein: CASSLQTENYGYTF.

The chain combines TRBV13 with TRBJ1-1; D call uncertain. CDR3 length: 14 amino acids. Trimming removed 0 bases at V and 3 bases at J, with 8 bases between. Germline loops: CDR1 PRHDT, CDR2 FYEKMQ (reference sequence). The CDR3 region is CASSLGGYHTEAFF. The DNA for the CDR3 is TGTGCCAGCAGCTTAGGAGGGTATCACACTGAAGCTTTCTTT.

This chain links TRBV6-4 with TRBJ2-1; weak D call: TRBD1 (6 bases). Germline V gene data show CDR1 as MRHNA and CDR2 as SNTAGT. Trimming took 4 bases from V and 7 from J, leaving 11 bases between them. This CDR3 is built from 13 residues. The CDR3 DNA is TGTGCCAGCAGTGTGGGGGCGAAAAATGAGCAGTTCTTC. It encodes CASSVGAKNEQFF.

The rearrangement uses TRBV7-9 and TRBJ2-1; D unclear. The V gene's germline CDR1 is SEHNR and CDR2 FQNEAQ (reference sequence). The V end was cut by 0 bases, the J end by 6 bases, with 6 bases between. The CDR3 is made up of 13 amino acids. The CDR3 bases are TGTGCCAGCAGCTTAGCTGTGGGCAATGAGCAGTTCTTC. This codes for CASSLAVGNEQFF.

This chain links TRBV11-2 with TRBJ2-1, with 12 bases lining up with TRBD1. The CDR3 length is 16 residues. Looked up from germline, CDR1 is SGHAT and CDR2 is FQNNGV. The V segment lost 2 bases and the J segment 7 bases; nucleotides outside the gene matches: 6. The CDR3 loop is CASSLMGQGARNEQFF. The CDR3 bases are TGTGCCAGCAGCTTAATGGGACAGGGGGCTCGGAATGAGCAGTTCTTC.

J is TRBJ2-5 and V is TRBV18, with no clear D. The CDR3 contains 13 residues. V lost 2 bases and J lost 5, with 9 bases in between. Germline loops: CDR1 KGHSH, CDR2 LQKENI. CDR3 sequence (DNA): TGTGCCAGCTCACCAGTTTATTCCGAGACCCAGTACTTC. This gives the protein CASSPVYSETQYF.

The chain couples TRBV18 to TRBJ1-1, with a possible D match to TRBD1 (5 bases). The V gene's germline CDR1 is KGHSH and CDR2 LQKENI. Between the trimmed V and J ends, which lost 4 bases and 5 bases, there was a span of 20 bases. There are 16 residues in the CDR3. CDR3: CASSLPGRQRETEAFF. The CDR3 coding sequence is TGTGCCAGCTCACTGCCGGGACGCCAGCGGGAGACTGAAGCTTTCTTT.

The chain combines TRBV19 with TRBJ2-3; D is uncertain. CDR1 is LNHDA and CDR2 is SQIVND in the germline V gene (reference sequence). Trimming pared 0 bases from V and 5 bases from J, leaving 9 bases between. The CDR3 is 14 residues long. In nucleotides, the CDR3 is TGTGCCAGTAGTATAGATAATCGGGTAGATACGCAGTATTTT. The encoded protein is CASSIDNRVDTQYF.

The chain carries TRBV4-3 and TRBJ2-1, with D unresolved. Looked up from germline, CDR1 is LGHNA and CDR2 is YSLEER. The CDR3 contains 16 residues. The ends were cut back, 0 bases at V and 4 bases at J, with 13 bases in the middle. CDR3 protein: CASSQDQWSDYNEQFF. For the CDR3, the DNA is TGCGCCAGCAGCCAAGATCAATGGAGCGATTACAATGAGCAGTTCTTC.

The V and J genes are TRBV5-1 and TRBJ2-3; possible D gene TRBD1, 5 bases. Germline V gene lookup returns CDR1 SGHRS and CDR2 YFSETQ. The CDR3 is 16 amino acids. Trimming cost V 2 bases and J 5 bases, with 18 bases left between them. CDR3 region: CASSFTIGARGDTQYF. CDR3 nucleotides: TGCGCCAGCAGCTTTACGATAGGGGCCCGAGGAGATACGCAGTATTTT.

The CDR3 loop reads CASSQGWSARYEKLFF. The DNA for the CDR3 is TGCGCCAGCAGCCAAGGATGGAGCGCGAGATATGAAAAACTGTTTTTT. The J gene is TRBJ1-4, the V gene TRBV4-1; D is undetermined. Trimming left V 1 base short and J 6 bases short, with 15 bases between. Per the germline V gene, CDR1 is MGHRA and CDR2 is YSYEKL. There are 16 residues in the CDR3.

This chain connects TRBV4-3 to TRBJ2-1, with D tentatively TRBD2 (6 bases). CDR3 length equals 15 residues. Germline lookup yields CDR1 LGHNA and CDR2 YSLEER. Trimming shortened V by 0 bases and J by 4 bases, and 10 bases separated the two germline ends. CDR3 loop: CASSQDLARYNEQFF. DNA for the CDR3: TGCGCCAGCAGCCAAGACCTAGCGAGGTACAATGAGCAGTTCTTC.

As regards this clone: The same CDR3 also results from other DNA sequences found in this sample. The chain is built from TRBV5-4 and TRBJ1-1; D is undetermined. The V gene lost 4 bases and the J gene lost 0 bases, with 1 base spanning the gap. Per the germline V gene, CDR1 is SGHNT and CDR2 is YYREEE (reference sequence). The CDR3 runs 11 residues. CDR3 nucleotides: TGTGCCAGCAGCCTGAACACTGAAGCTTTCTTT. Its translation is CASSLNTEAFF.

The J gene is TRBJ2-3, the V gene TRBV5-6, with 8 bases matching TRBD1. J lost 2 bases, V lost 2 bases, and 4 bases had no gene match. The germline V gene encodes CDR1 SGHDT and CDR2 YYEEEE. This CDR3 has 15 residues. The CDR3 reads CASSFWTGYTDTQYF. The DNA of the CDR3 is TGTGCCAGCAGCTTTTGGACAGGGTACACAGATACGCAGTATTTT.

In this sample, this clone turned up once. This rearrangement joins TRBV2 to TRBJ2-7; 7 bases fit TRBD1. After removal of 3 bases from V and 6 bases from J, the junction contained 8 bases not matched to a gene. This CDR3 has 14 residues. Looked up from germline, CDR1 is SNHLY and CDR2 is FYNNEI. The CDR3 is CASSEGTAPREQYF. DNA of the CDR3: TGTGCCAGCAGTGAGGGGACAGCTCCTCGCGAGCAGTACTTC.

The chain carries TRBV7-2 and TRBJ1-3; TRBD1 might be the D (5 bases). V was pared by 5 bases and J by 4 bases, with 21 bases between. The germline CDR1 and CDR2 sequences are SGHTA and FQGNSA. This CDR3 has 17 residues. CDR3 DNA: TGTGCCAGCAGCCCCACGCAGGGTAGCCAGTTGGGAAACACCATATATTTT. As protein: CASSPTQGSQLGNTIYF.